One and the same sample provided the 21 T cell receptor beta chains below, sequenced in a study of T cells in Graves' hyperthyroidism and ophthalmopathy. From RNA transcripts, TCR beta CDR3 regions were amplified. Carried out on the TCR CDR3, a first-round RT-PCR used the HTBI primer set. From the multiplex PCR reads, TCRdb called clonotypes with MiXCR, one entry per CDR3 protein. The sample contains more than 550,000 distinct CDR3 sequences, 45% of which appear only once. The sequenced sample was peripheral blood or thyroid tissue (not recorded which). The source of these receptors is an adult man with Graves' disease, either hyperthyroidism or ophthalmopathy (not recorded which).

The chain recombines TRBV29-1 with TRBJ1-1, with a weak D call TRBD1 (6 bases). The V gene's germline CDR1 is SQVTM and CDR2 ANQGSEA. V lost 2 bases to trimming and J lost 2 bases, with 12 bases between them. CDR3 size: 14 residues. The chain's CDR3 is CSVEPGGLNTEAFF. CDR3 bases: TGCAGCGTTGAACCCGGGGGGCTAAACACTGAAGCTTTCTTT.

There are a few counts of this clonotype. The CDR3 reads CASSLGRDYYEQYF. The DNA for the CDR3 is TGTGCCAGCAGCTTAGGCAGGGACTACTACGAGCAGTACTTC. The V call is TRBV7-9, the J call TRBJ2-7; TRBD2 matches at 7 bases. The CDR3 is 14 residues long. Per germline, CDR1 SEHNR and CDR2 FQNEAQ (reference sequence). J was trimmed by 3 bases and V by 1 base; bases with no gene match: 3. The variable domain in full, completed from reference TRBV7-9 and TRBJ2-7, reads DTGVSQNPRHKITKRGQNVTFRCDPISEHNRLYWYRQTLGQGPEFLTYFQNEAQLEKSRLLSDRFSAERPKGSFSTLEIQRTEQGDSAMYLCASSLGRDYYEQYFGPGTRLTVT.

In its sample, this clonotype was seen a few times. The chain has TRBV7-3 and TRBJ2-2, with D tentatively TRBD2 (5 bases). This CDR3 has 19 amino acids. The V gene's germline CDR1 is SGHTA and CDR2 FQGTGA. V was trimmed by 5 bases and J by 5 bases, leaving 27 bases between them. Here the CDR3 reads CASSPRDLVGGTRTGELFF. In DNA, the CDR3 is TGTGCCAGCAGCCCAAGGGATCTTGTAGGAGGTACGCGGACCGGGGAGCTGTTTTTT.

The gene calls are TRBV12-3 or TRBV12-4 and TRBJ1-5; TRBD1 aligns across 10 bases. The trim removed 4 bases at V and 6 bases at J, leaving 6 bases unmatched. CDR3 length: 15 amino acids. CDR3 loop: CASSSTGGGSQPQHF. The CDR3 DNA is TGTGCCAGCAGTTCGACAGGGGGCGGGTCTCAGCCCCAGCATTTT.

The V gene is TRBV2, the J gene TRBJ1-3; 8 bases align to TRBD1. Germline lookup yields CDR1 SNHLY and CDR2 FYNNEI. There are 15 residues in the CDR3. Germline trimming cut 2 bases from V and 2 bases from J; bases unmatched to any gene: 2. CDR3 residues: CASSEQGAPGNTIYF. CDR3 bases: TGTGCCAGCAGTGAACAGGGGGCGCCTGGAAACACCATATATTTT.

The genes are TRBV20-1 and TRBJ1-3; no clear D gene. The ends were cut back, 3 bases at V and 2 bases at J, with 11 bases in the middle. Germline V gene lookup returns CDR1 DFQATT and CDR2 SNEGSKA (reference sequence). This CDR3 comprises 14 residues. CDR3 coding DNA: TGCAGTGCTAGGCCGCGAGGACCTGGAAACACCATATATTTT. It is translated as CSARPRGPGNTIYF.

The sample holds many counts of this clonotype. The chain is built from TRBV2 and TRBJ1-1, with D perhaps TRBD1 (5 bases). Germline V gene lookup returns CDR1 SNHLY and CDR2 FYNNEI. The CDR3 totals 18 residues. Between the trimmed V and J ends, which lost 1 base and 0 bases, there was a span of 18 bases. The CDR3 is CASSEGQGGARLNTEAFF. The CDR3 DNA sequence: TGTGCCAGCAGTGAAGGGCAGGGTGGGGCAAGGCTGAACACTGAAGCTTTCTTT.

This sequence joins TRBV6-5 and TRBJ2-7, with D possibly TRBD2 on 6 matching bases. Germline loops: CDR1 MNHEY, CDR2 SVGAGI. The CDR3 sequence is 15 residues long. The V and J ends lost 6 bases and 4 bases respectively, with 19 bases between them. CDR3 protein: CASRLGGSSLYEQYF. In DNA form, the CDR3 reads TGTGCCAGCAGATTGGGGGGTAGCAGCTTATACGAGCAGTACTTC.

The chain combines TRBV2 with TRBJ2-2; 7 nucleotides match TRBD2. The CDR3 runs 14 residues. The V segment lost 4 bases and the J segment 5 bases; nucleotides outside the gene matches: 4. CDR1 and CDR2 (germline): SNHLY, FYNNEI. CDR3 nucleotides: TGTGCCAGCAGTGGGGGGGAGGGGACCGGGGAGCTGTTTTTT. Its translation is CASSGGEGTGELFF.

About this clonotype: With a much larger clone just one base away, this may be a read error. In nucleotides, the CDR3 is TGCAGCGTTGAAGATTTGTCAGGACCCTCTGGAAACACCATATATTTT. This codes for CSVEDLSGPSGNTIYF. V and J are TRBV29-1 and TRBJ1-3; no definite D call. Looked up from germline, CDR1 is SQVTM and CDR2 is ANQGSEA. This CDR3 has 16 residues. Between the trimmed V and J ends, which lost 0 bases and 0 bases, there was a span of 12 bases.

The chain has TRBV5-6 and TRBJ1-2, with 7 bases that match TRBD1. J gave up 7 bases and V 0 bases, and 6 bases lay outside the gene matches. The CDR3 spans 14 residues. Germline CDR1 and CDR2: SGHDT and YYEEEE. This chain's CDR3 is CASSLGQGRGGYTF. CDR3 nucleotide sequence: TGTGCCAGCAGCTTGGGACAGGGACGGGGTGGCTACACCTTC. The complete variable domain, with remaining parts taken from reference TRBV5-6 and TRBJ1-2, reads DAGVTQSPTHLIKTRGQQVTLRCSPKSGHDTVSWYQQALGQGPQFIFQYYEEEERQRGNFPDRFSGHQFPNYSSELNVNALLLGDSALYLCASSLGQGRGGYTFGSGTRLTVV.

The chain uses TRBV5-1 and TRBJ1-2; D possibly corresponds to TRBD1 (5 bases). Trimming removed 4 bases at V and 4 bases at J, with 20 bases between. The CDR3 contains 16 residues. Germline loops: CDR1 SGHRS, CDR2 YFSETQ. This chain's CDR3 is CASSLAGEPTLYGYTF. The DNA of the CDR3 is TGCGCCAGCAGCCTCGCGGGGGAGCCAACTCTCTATGGCTACACCTTC.

The chain uses TRBV2 and TRBJ2-2; D not certain. The CDR3 extends over 13 amino acids. Trimming removed 6 bases at V and 6 bases at J, with 11 bases between. Germline assignment: CDR1 SNHLY and CDR2 FYNNEI. Here the CDR3 reads CASSVDWSGELFF. DNA of the CDR3: TGTGCCAGCAGCGTAGATTGGTCCGGGGAGCTGTTTTTT.

The rearrangement uses TRBV29-1 and TRBJ2-7, with D possibly matching TRBD2 (6 bases). With 8 bases removed from V and 0 bases from J, the gap between germline ends came to 11 bases. The CDR3 is 12 amino acids. Germline loops: CDR1 SQVTM, CDR2 ANQGSEA. CDR3 protein: CSPLATSYEQYF. As DNA, the CDR3 is TGCAGCCCCCTAGCGACCTCCTACGAGCAGTACTTC.

The chain couples TRBV7-2 to TRBJ2-2; D might be TRBD2 (5 bases). This CDR3 has 15 residues. In germline, CDR1 is SGHTA, CDR2 FQGNSA. Trimming stripped 5 bases from V and 4 bases from J, with 14 bases between. The CDR3, as DNA: TGTGCCAGCAGCCTGGTCGGACTCCCCACCGGGGAGCTGTTTTTT. Translating it yields CASSLVGLPTGELFF.

In its sample, this clonotype was seen a few times. The J gene is TRBJ2-6, the V gene TRBV2; 8 nucleotides match TRBD1. Germline V gene sequence: CDR1 SNHLY, CDR2 FYNNEI. This CDR3 has 21 residues. V trimming: 8 bases; J trimming: 0 bases; junction bases outside the gene matches: 21. The CDR3 DNA is TGTGCCAGCGGAATGCCCCGACAGGGGTCCAATTCTAACTCTGGGGCCAACGTCCTGACTTTC. This sequence encodes CASGMPRQGSNSNSGANVLTF.

This clonotype occurred many times. The chain carries TRBV7-2 and TRBJ1-2; 11 bases map to TRBD1. In germline, CDR1 is SGHTA, CDR2 FQGNSA. V gave up 2 bases and J gave up 6 bases; unmatched junction bases: 2. The CDR3 totals 14 residues. As DNA, the CDR3 is TGTGCCAGCAGCTTAATGGGACAGGGGGATGGCTACACCTTC. It is translated as CASSLMGQGDGYTF. Using reference TRBV7-2 and TRBJ1-2 for the parts outside the CDR3, the full variable domain is GAGVSQSPSNKVTEKGKDVELRCDPISGHTALYWYRQSLGQGLEFLIYFQGNSAPDKSGLPSDRFSAERTGGSVSTLTIQRTQQEDSAVYLCASSLMGQGDGYTFGSGTRLTVV.

This clonotype was detected many times. V and J are TRBV7-2 and TRBJ1-6; D gene unclear. CDR1 is SGHTA, CDR2 FQGNSA, per germline. Trimming cost V 1 base and J 8 bases, with 12 bases left between them. The length of the CDR3 is 15 residues. CDR3 bases: TGTGCCAGCAGCTTAGGTTACTGGGGAGATTCACCCCTCCACTTT. This codes for CASSLGYWGDSPLHF.

In this sample, this clonotype turned up a few times. The chain employs TRBV7-9 and TRBJ2-2; 9 nucleotides line up with TRBD2. Per the germline V gene, CDR1 is SEHNR and CDR2 is FQNEAQ (reference sequence). CDR3 size: 16 residues. Unmatched junction bases numbered 4, after V lost 3 bases and J lost 2 bases. CDR3 residues: CASSLILAGNTGELFF. The DNA of the CDR3 is TGTGCCAGCAGCTTGATTCTAGCGGGAAACACCGGGGAGCTGTTTTTT.

This clonotype was seen at least ten times. A junction boundary mismatches the germline segment, possibly from a read error. This rearrangement joins TRBV5-1 to TRBJ1-1, with a possible D match to TRBD1 (5 bases). The CDR3 loop spans 14 amino acids. CDR1 SGHRS and CDR2 YFSETQ come from the germline V gene. In DNA, the CDR3 is TGTGCCAGCAGCTTGGGACTTATGAACACTGAAGCTTTCTTT. As protein: CASSLGLMNTEAFF.

This clonotype was counted at least ten times. At one of its ends the junction is not consistent with the germline gene, which may arise from a read error. V is TRBV29-1 and J is TRBJ1-4; D might be TRBD1 (6 bases). Per germline, CDR1 SQVTM and CDR2 ANQGSEA. The CDR3 has 14 amino acids. CDR3: CSVEGGRSNEKLFF. For the CDR3, the DNA is TGCAGCGTAGAAGGGGGGCGGTCTAATGAAAAACTGTTTTTT.